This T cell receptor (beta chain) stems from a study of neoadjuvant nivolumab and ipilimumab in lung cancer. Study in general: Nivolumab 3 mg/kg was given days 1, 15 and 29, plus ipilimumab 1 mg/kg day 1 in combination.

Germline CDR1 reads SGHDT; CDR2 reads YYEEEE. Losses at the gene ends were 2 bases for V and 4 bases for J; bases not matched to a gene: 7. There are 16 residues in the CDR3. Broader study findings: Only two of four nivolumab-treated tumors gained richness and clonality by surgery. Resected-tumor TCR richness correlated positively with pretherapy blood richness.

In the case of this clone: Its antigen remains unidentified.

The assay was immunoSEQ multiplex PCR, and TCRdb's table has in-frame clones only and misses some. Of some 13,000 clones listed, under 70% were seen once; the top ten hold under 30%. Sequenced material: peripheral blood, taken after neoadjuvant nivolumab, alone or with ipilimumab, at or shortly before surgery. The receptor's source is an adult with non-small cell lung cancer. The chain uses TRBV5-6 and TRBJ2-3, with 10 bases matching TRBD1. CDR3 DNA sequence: TGTGCCAGCAGCTTACCGGGACAGGGGTTTGCAGATACGCAGTATTTT. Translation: CASSLPGQGFADTQYF. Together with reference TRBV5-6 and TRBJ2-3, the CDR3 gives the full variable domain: DAGVTQSPTHLIKTRGQQVTLRCSPKSGHDTVSWYQQALGQGPQFIFQYYEEEERQRGNFPDRFSGHQFPNYSSELNVNALLLGDSALYLCASSLPGQGFADTQYFGPGTRLTVL.